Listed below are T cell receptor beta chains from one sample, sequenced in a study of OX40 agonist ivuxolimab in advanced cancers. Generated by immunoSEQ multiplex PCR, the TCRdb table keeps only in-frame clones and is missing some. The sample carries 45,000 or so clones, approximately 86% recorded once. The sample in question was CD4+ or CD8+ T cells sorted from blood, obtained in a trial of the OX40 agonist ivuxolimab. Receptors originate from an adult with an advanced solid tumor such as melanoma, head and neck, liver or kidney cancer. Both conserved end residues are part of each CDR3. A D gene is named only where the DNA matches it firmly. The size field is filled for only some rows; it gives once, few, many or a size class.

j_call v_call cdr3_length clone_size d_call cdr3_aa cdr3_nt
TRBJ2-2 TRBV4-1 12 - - CASSQDQGELFF TGCGCCAGCAGCCAAGATCAGGGGGAGCTGTTTTTT
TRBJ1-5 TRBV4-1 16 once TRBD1 CASSPLWGTGSQPQHF TGCGCCAGCAGCCCACTGTGGGGGACAGGGAGTCAGCCCCAGCATTTT
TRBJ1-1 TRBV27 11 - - CASRKNTEAFF TGTGCCAGCAGGAAGAACACTGAAGCTTTCTTT
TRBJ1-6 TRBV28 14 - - CASSPGFGNSPLHF TGTGCCAGCAGTCCAGGGTTCGGTAATTCACCCCTCCACTTT
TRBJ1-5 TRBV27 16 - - CASSFGGPWGNQPQHF TGTGCCAGCAGTTTTGGAGGCCCCTGGGGCAATCAGCCCCAGCATTTT
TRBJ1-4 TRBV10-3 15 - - CAISESSGWREKLFF TGTGCCATCAGTGAGTCGTCAGGGTGGAGAGAAAAACTGTTTTTT
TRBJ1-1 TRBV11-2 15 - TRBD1 CASSSRTGSRTEAFF TGTGCCAGCAGCTCCCGGACAGGGAGTAGGACTGAAGCTTTCTTT
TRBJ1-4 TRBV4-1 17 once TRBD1 CASSPRDRGLSNEKLFF TGCGCCAGCAGCCCCCGGGACAGGGGGCTTTCTAATGAAAAACTGTTTTTT
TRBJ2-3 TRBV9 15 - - CASSVDGRFTDTQYF TGTGCCAGCAGCGTAGATGGTAGATTCACAGATACGCAGTATTTT
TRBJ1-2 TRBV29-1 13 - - CSVDPGLGYGYTF TGCAGCGTTGACCCGGGACTTGGATATGGCTACACCTTC
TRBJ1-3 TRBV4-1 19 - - CASSPYTAARDSSGNTIYF TGCGCCAGCAGCCCCTACACTGCTGCCAGGGACTCATCTGGAAACACCATATATTTT
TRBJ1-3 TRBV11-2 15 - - CASSLWSNSGNTIYF TGTGCCAGCAGCTTATGGTCTAACTCTGGAAACACCATATATTTT
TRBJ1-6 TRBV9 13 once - CASSVAGVSPLHF TGTGCCAGCAGCGTAGCAGGGGTTTCACCCCTCCACTTT
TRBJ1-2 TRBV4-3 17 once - CASSQEWTADINYGYTF TGCGCCAGCAGCCAAGAATGGACAGCCGATATAAACTATGGCTACACCTTC
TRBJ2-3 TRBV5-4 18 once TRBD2 CASSLFLSAREYTDTQYF TGTGCCAGCAGCTTGTTCCTTTCGGCGCGGGAGTACACAGATACGCAGTATTTT
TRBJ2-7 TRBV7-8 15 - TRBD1 CASSLAVDRGREQYF TGTGCCAGCAGCTTAGCGGTGGACAGGGGGCGCGAGCAGTACTTC
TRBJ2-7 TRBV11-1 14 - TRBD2 CASRIGLAGAEQYF TGTGCCAGCAGAATCGGACTAGCGGGGGCCGAGCAGTACTTC
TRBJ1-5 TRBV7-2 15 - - CASSPEAHSNQPQHF TGTGCCAGCAGCCCTGAAGCTCATAGCAATCAGCCCCAGCATTTT
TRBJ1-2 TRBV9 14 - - CASSHDYTFYGYTF TGTGCCAGCAGCCACGACTACACGTTCTATGGCTACACCTTC
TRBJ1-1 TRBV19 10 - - CASSSRGAFF TGTGCCAGTAGTTCCAGGGGAGCTTTCTTT
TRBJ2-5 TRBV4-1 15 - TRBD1 CASSHPGTGTETQYF TGCGCCAGCAGCCACCCTGGGACAGGAACAGAGACCCAGTACTTC
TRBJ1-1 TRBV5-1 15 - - CASSPAGVGSTEAFF TGCGCCAGCAGCCCGGCCGGGGTTGGGAGCACTGAAGCTTTCTTT
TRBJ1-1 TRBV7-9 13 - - CASSSPLVGEAFF TGTGCCAGCAGCTCTCCCCTGGTGGGGGAAGCTTTCTTT
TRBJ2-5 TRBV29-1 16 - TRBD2 CSVYPTKGLGQETQYF TGCAGCGTTTACCCCACGAAGGGACTAGGGCAAGAGACCCAGTACTTC
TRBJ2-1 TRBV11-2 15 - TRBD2 CASSLYAGVYNEQFF TGTGCCAGCAGCTTATATGCGGGAGTCTACAATGAGCAGTTCTTC
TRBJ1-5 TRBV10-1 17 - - CASSESIWKWSNQPQHF TGCGCCAGCAGTGAGTCTATCTGGAAATGGAGCAATCAGCCCCAGCATTTT
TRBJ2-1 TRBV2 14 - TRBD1 CAASGQQNYNEQFF TGTGCCGCTTCGGGACAGCAAAATTACAATGAGCAGTTCTTC
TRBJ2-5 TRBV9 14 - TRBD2 CASSGSGGSETQYF TGTGCCAGCAGCGGTAGCGGGGGGTCGGAGACCCAGTACTTC
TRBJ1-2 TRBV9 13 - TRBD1 CASSGQGNDGYTF TGTGCCAGCAGCGGACAGGGGAATGATGGCTACACCTTC
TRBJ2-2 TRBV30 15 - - CAWSVRITEHRGAVF TGTGCCTGGAGTGTACGGATAACTGAACACCGGGGAGCTGTTTTT